This T cell receptor (beta chain) was recorded in a study of T-cell memory formation after mild COVID-19. Study findings and constraints: Researchers found some responding clones in pre-infection memory, a sign that cross-reactive memory joined. Among CD4+ contracting clones, most were CM and EM, and CD8+ ones EMRA.

TCRdb processed the 5' RACE reads anew with MiXCR; each CDR3 protein has one entry. Here the sample spans 530,000 or so distinct CDR3 sequences, approximately 15% being singletons. The CDR3 totals 12 residues. Trimming took 1 base from V and 10 from J, leaving 8 bases between them. Per germline, CDR1 LNHNV and CDR2 YYDKDF (reference sequence). This clonotype has more than one count but fewer than ten. Its antigen is still unknown. The sequence came from an adult woman who had mild COVID-19 (a few samples of this study predate the infection). Cell type and time point are not known. The chain uses TRBV15 and TRBJ2-1; D is ambiguous. Source material: PBMCs or a T cell subset sorted from them (not recorded which). This chain's CDR3 is CATSRGVEEQFF. CDR3 coding DNA: TGTGCCACCAGCAGAGGGGTGGAGGAGCAGTTCTTC. The whole variable domain, remainder taken from reference TRBV15 and TRBJ2-1, is DAMVIQNPRYQVTQFGKPVTLSCSQTLNHNVMYWYQQKSSQAPKLLFHYYDKDFNNEADTPDNFQSRRPNTSFCFLDIRSPGLGDTAMYLCATSRGVEEQFFGPGTRLTVL.